These 17 T cell receptor beta chains were all obtained from the same sample, sequenced in a study of blood T cells in healthy people across ages. A second PCR of about 7 to 12 cycles used a sample-barcoded 5' primer and a J-beta primer mix. A single record per CDR3 protein comes from TCRdb applying MiXCR to the 5' RACE reads. Here the sample spans about 930,000 distinct CDR3 sequences, 25% to 30% being singletons. The data were also submitted as part of a second study, on T cells of mothers and their children.

The sequencing sample was made of blood. These receptors were taken from a woman in her forties in good health.

V usage is TRBV3-1 and J usage is TRBJ2-1; no firm D call. With 8 bases removed from V and 9 bases from J, the gap between germline ends came to 11 bases. Germline V lookup: CDR1 LGHDT, CDR2 YNNKEL (reference sequence). This CDR3 has 11 amino acids. Here the CDR3 DNA reads TGTGCCAGCGGGCAAGGAATTGAGCAGTTCTTC. Protein sequence: CASGQGIEQFF.

Many counts were recorded for this clonotype. V and J are TRBV10-3 and TRBJ2-7; D ambiguous. Germline CDR1 ENHRY, CDR2 SYGVKD. The ends were cut back, 4 bases at V and 5 bases at J, with 9 bases in the middle. The CDR3 has 12 residues. The chain's CDR3 is CAISGDSHEQYF. The CDR3 region has the DNA TGTGCCATCAGTGGTGATTCCCACGAGCAGTACTTC.

CDR3 nucleotides: TGTGCCAGCAGGATATACACATTGGGGGGGTCCATGATACCTGAAGCTTTCTTT. Translation: CASRIYTLGGSMIPEAFF. This rearrangement joins TRBV12-3 or TRBV12-4 to TRBJ1-1, with TRBD1 as a possible D gene (5 bases). The CDR3 runs to 18 residues. V lost 6 bases, J lost 6 bases, and 29 bases lay in between.

V is TRBV5-1 and J is TRBJ2-7; unclear D gene. The CDR3 sequence is 15 residues long. CDR1 is SGHRS, CDR2 YFSETQ, per germline. With 0 bases removed from V and 2 bases from J, the gap between germline ends came to 12 bases. DNA of the CDR3: TGCGCCAGCAGCTTGGCCACGGGCAGTACCTACGAGCAGTACTTC. Amino acids: CASSLATGSTYEQYF. The variable domain in full, completed from reference TRBV5-1 and TRBJ2-7, reads KAGVTQTPRYLIKTRGQQVTLSCSPISGHRSVSWYQQTPGQGLQFLFEYFSETQRNKGNFPGRFSGRQFSNSRSEMNVSTLELGDSALYLCASSLATGSTYEQYFGPGTRLTVT.

This clonotype occurred a few times. V usage is TRBV11-3 and J usage is TRBJ2-3; D gene uncertain. Germline loops: CDR1 SGHNT, CDR2 YENEEA. The V end lost 1 base, the J end lost 5 bases, and 10 bases lay between the germline ends. The CDR3 consists of 14 residues. CDR3 nucleotides: TGTGCCAGCAGCTTAGGCGTAGCCGGAGATACGCAGTATTTT. This sequence encodes CASSLGVAGDTQYF.

This clonotype was detected ten times or more. The chain employs TRBV4-3 and TRBJ1-2, with D uncertain. Germline V lookup: CDR1 LGHNA, CDR2 YSLEER. The CDR3 has 17 amino acids. The V and J ends lost 0 bases and 2 bases respectively, with 16 bases between them. The CDR3: CASSQDLSANLNYGYTF. The CDR3 DNA sequence: TGCGCCAGCAGCCAAGATCTATCTGCCAACCTCAACTATGGCTACACCTTC.

The chain recombines TRBV27 with TRBJ2-2, with D unclear. Germline values: CDR1 MNHEY, CDR2 SMNVEV (reference sequence). The CDR3 covers 12 residues. V lost 4 bases and J 6 bases, leaving 6 bases between the germline ends. The CDR3, as DNA: TGTGCCAGCAGTTATCAATCCGGGGAGCTGTTTTTT. This gives the protein CASSYQSGELFF.

This clonotype occurred many times. J is TRBJ1-5 and V is TRBV4-1; D gene uncertain. Germline CDR1 MGHRA, CDR2 YSYEKL. The V end lost 1 base, the J end lost 9 bases, and 13 bases lay between the germline ends. The CDR3 consists of 14 residues. This CDR3 is CASSQGTPRAPQHF. CDR3 DNA: TGCGCCAGCAGCCAAGGGACGCCTCGGGCGCCCCAGCATTTT.

This rearrangement joins TRBV7-9 to TRBJ1-4; 7 bases line up with TRBD1. V lost 4 bases and J lost 0; bases outside the gene matches: 14. This CDR3 is built from 19 residues. Looked up from germline, CDR1 is SEHNR and CDR2 is FQNEAQ (reference sequence). This CDR3 reads CASSSLKPGQLATNEKLFF. The CDR3 DNA sequence: TGTGCCAGCAGCTCCCTTAAACCGGGACAGCTTGCAACTAATGAAAAACTGTTTTTT. Variable domain in full (rest from reference TRBV7-9 and TRBJ1-4): DTGVSQNPRHKITKRGQNVTFRCDPISEHNRLYWYRQTLGQGPEFLTYFQNEAQLEKSRLLSDRFSAERPKGSFSTLEIQRTEQGDSAMYLCASSSLKPGQLATNEKLFFGSGTQLSVL.

This clonotype was picked up one time. This chain uses TRBV18 with TRBJ2-4; 7 positions agree with TRBD1. The CDR3 is made up of 16 amino acids. V gave up 0 bases and J gave up 4 bases; unmatched junction bases: 6. The germline V gene encodes CDR1 KGHSH and CDR2 LQKENI. CDR3 residues: CASSPPWTGEKNIQYF. DNA of the CDR3: TGTGCCAGCTCACCACCTTGGACAGGCGAAAAAAACATTCAGTACTTC.

This clonotype was recorded at least ten times. The chain combines TRBV9 with TRBJ2-7, with unresolved D. This CDR3 region has 14 residues. With 4 bases removed from V and 3 bases from J, the gap between germline ends came to 14 bases. Per the germline V gene, CDR1 is SGDLS and CDR2 is YYNGEE. CDR3 DNA sequence: TGTGCCAGCAGCACCACCGAGGAGCACTACGAGCAGTACTTC. It specifies CASSTTEEHYEQYF.

Here the CDR3 reads CASSPKWDTQYF. In DNA, the CDR3 is TGTGCCAGCAGCCCTAAATGGGATACGCAGTATTTT. The rearrangement joins TRBV27 to TRBJ2-3, with unresolved D. CDR1 and CDR2 from the germline V gene are MNHEY and SMNVEV (reference sequence). The CDR3 length is 12 residues. V was shortened by 6 bases and J by 6 bases, with 10 bases between the two germline ends.

This clonotype has a handful of counts. The junction departs from germline at one end; a sequencing error may be responsible. V usage is TRBV7-3 and J usage is TRBJ2-3; 8 positions agree with TRBD2. The CDR3 runs 15 residues. Germline lookup yields CDR1 SGHTA and CDR2 FQGTGA. In DNA form, the CDR3 reads TGTGCCAGCAGCTTAGTCCGGGGGGGCACAGATGCGCAGTATTTT. It is translated as CASSLVRGGTDAQYF.

The CDR3 sequence is CASSLERKGSPLHF. In nucleotides, the CDR3 is TGTGCCAGCAGCTTAGAGAGGAAGGGTTCACCCCTCCACTTT. The J gene is TRBJ1-6, the V gene TRBV7-9; D not resolved. Per the germline V gene, CDR1 is SEHNR and CDR2 is FQNEAQ (reference sequence). Between the trimmed V and J ends, which lost 1 base and 9 bases, there was a span of 10 bases. The CDR3 runs to 14 residues.

As regards this clonotype: This sequence may be a read error, since a much larger clone differs from it by one base. This chain joins TRBV7-3 and TRBJ2-7; 8 bases map to TRBD1. This CDR3 has 15 residues. Germline loops: CDR1 SGHTA, CDR2 FQGTGA. The J segment lost 7 bases and the V segment lost 3 bases, leaving 11 bases of the junction unmatched. CDR3 sequence reads: CASSFGQGSNDEQYF. The DNA of the CDR3 is TGTGCCAGCAGCTTCGGACAGGGCTCTAACGATGAGCAGTACTTC.

This clonotype was seen a handful of times. The chain uses TRBV7-6 and TRBJ1-2; unclear D gene. CDR3 length: 13 amino acids. V shed 1 base and J shed 8 bases, with 11 bases lying between them. The germline V gene encodes CDR1 SGHVS and CDR2 FNYEAQ. The CDR3 DNA is TGTGCCAGCAGCTTAGAGGCCATGGGGGGCTACACCTTC. It is translated as CASSLEAMGGYTF.

This sequence joins TRBV28 and TRBJ2-3; D not certain. CDR1 and CDR2 from the germline V gene are MDHEN and SYDVKM. The germline V and J ends were trimmed by 3 bases and 7 bases, with 11 bases remaining between them. The CDR3 runs to 13 residues. The CDR3 DNA reads as TGTGCCAGCAGTTTCAGCATCATGAATACGCAGTATTTT. Its translation is CASSFSIMNTQYF. The whole variable domain, filled in from reference TRBV28 and TRBJ2-3, reads DVKVTQSSRYLVKRTGEKVFLECVQDMDHENMFWYRQDPGLGLRLIYFSYDVKMKEKGDIPEGYSVSREKKERFSLILESASTNQTSMYLCASSFSIMNTQYFGPGTRLTVL.